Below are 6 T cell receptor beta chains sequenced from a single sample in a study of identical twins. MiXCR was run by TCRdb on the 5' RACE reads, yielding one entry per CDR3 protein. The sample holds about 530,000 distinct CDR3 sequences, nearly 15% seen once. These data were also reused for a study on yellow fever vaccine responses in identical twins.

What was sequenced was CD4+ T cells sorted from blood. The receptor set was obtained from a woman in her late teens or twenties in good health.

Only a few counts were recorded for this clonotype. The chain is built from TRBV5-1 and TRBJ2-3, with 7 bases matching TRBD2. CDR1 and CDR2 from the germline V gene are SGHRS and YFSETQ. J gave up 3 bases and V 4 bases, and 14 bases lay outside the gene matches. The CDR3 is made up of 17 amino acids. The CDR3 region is CASSATGTNERTDTQYF. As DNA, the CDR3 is TGCGCCAGCAGCGCCACCGGGACTAACGAACGGACAGATACGCAGTATTTT. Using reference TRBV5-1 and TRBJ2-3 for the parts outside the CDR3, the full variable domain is KAGVTQTPRYLIKTRGQQVTLSCSPISGHRSVSWYQQTPGQGLQFLFEYFSETQRNKGNFPGRFSGRQFSNSRSEMNVSTLELGDSALYLCASSATGTNERTDTQYFGPGTRLTVL.

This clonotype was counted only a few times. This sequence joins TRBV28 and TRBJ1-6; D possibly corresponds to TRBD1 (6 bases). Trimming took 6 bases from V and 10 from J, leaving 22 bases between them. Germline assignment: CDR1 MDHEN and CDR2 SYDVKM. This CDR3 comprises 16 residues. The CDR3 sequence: CASSPRGPAGRSPLHF. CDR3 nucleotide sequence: TGTGCCAGCAGCCCCAGGGGCCCTGCGGGGCGGTCACCCCTCCACTTT.

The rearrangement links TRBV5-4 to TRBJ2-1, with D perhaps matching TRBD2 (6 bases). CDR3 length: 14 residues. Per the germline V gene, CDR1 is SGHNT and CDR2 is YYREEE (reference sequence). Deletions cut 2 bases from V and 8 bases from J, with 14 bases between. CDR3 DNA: TGTGCCAGCAGCTTAAGACGGGAGACCGATGAGCAGTTCTTC. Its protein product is CASSLRRETDEQFF.

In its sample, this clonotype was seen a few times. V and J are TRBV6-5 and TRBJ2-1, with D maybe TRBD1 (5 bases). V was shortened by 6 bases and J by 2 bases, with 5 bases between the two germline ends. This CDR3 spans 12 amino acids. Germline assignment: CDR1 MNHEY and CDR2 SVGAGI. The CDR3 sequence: CASRDTYNEQFF. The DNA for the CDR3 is TGTGCCAGCAGGGACACCTACAATGAGCAGTTCTTC.

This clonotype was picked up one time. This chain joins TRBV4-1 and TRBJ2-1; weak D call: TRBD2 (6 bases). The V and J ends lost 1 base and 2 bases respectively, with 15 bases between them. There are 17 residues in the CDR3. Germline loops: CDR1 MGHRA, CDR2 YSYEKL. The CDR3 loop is CASSQGGGVKPYNEQFF. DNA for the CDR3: TGCGCCAGCAGCCAAGGAGGAGGGGTTAAACCCTACAATGAGCAGTTCTTC.

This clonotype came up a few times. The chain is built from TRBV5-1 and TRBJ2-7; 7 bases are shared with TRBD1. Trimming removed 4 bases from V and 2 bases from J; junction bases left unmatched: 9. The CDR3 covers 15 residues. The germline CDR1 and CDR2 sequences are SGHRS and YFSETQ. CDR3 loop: CASSPHTDRAYEQYV. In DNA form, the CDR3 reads TGCGCCAGCAGCCCCCACACCGACAGGGCCTACGAGCAGTACGTC.